These 10 T cell receptor beta chains share one sample of origin, sequenced in a study of blood T cell repertoires in COVID-19. Assay: immunoSEQ multiplex PCR; the TCRdb copy retains only in-frame clones and omits some. The profile covers 150,000 or so clones, with roughly 90% appearing a single time and roughly 4.3% taken by the ten largest. What was sequenced was PBMCs or T cells enriched from blood (not recorded which). The receptor set was obtained from a man aged 45-65 years who had recovered from COVID-19.

This clone was seen once. The chain links TRBV28 to TRBJ1-2; the match to TRBD1 covers 10 bases. The CDR3 spans 14 residues. Germline CDR1 MDHEN, CDR2 SYDVKM. With 2 bases clipped from V and 6 bases from J, the junction kept 3 bases outside the gene matches. Here the CDR3 reads CASSLVGTGDGYTF. The CDR3 bases are TGTGCCAGCAGTTTAGTAGGGACAGGGGATGGCTACACCTTC.

The chain links TRBV15 to TRBJ1-1, with D hard to call. CDR1 and CDR2 (germline): LNHNV, YYDKDF (reference sequence). Trimming stripped 0 bases from V and 8 bases from J, with 10 bases between. This CDR3 has 13 residues. The CDR3 DNA reads TGTGCCACCAGCAGAGATTCCTGGCCGGAAGCTTTCTTT. Residues: CATSRDSWPEAFF.

The chain combines TRBV24-1 with TRBJ1-2; D remains ambiguous. Germline V gene lookup returns CDR1 KGHDR and CDR2 SFDVKD. The V end lost 5 bases, the J end lost 0 bases, and 6 bases lay between the germline ends. The CDR3 spans 13 residues. The CDR3: CATSARANYGYTF. The DNA for the CDR3 is TGTGCCACCAGTGCCCGAGCTAACTATGGCTACACCTTC.

The rearrangement uses TRBV29-1 and TRBJ1-1; 10 nucleotides match TRBD1. Germline V CDR1 and CDR2: SQVTM, ANQGSEA. The CDR3 covers 13 residues. V shed 6 bases and J 6 bases; nucleotides not matched to a gene: 7. The CDR3 coding sequence is TGCAGCGTCCGGACAGGGGGGTTAGCTGAAGCTTTCTTT. This gives the protein CSVRTGGLAEAFF.

This chain links TRBV19 with TRBJ2-3, with TRBD2 matching 7 bases. V was pared by 6 bases and J by 0 bases, with 6 bases of the junction left unmatched. Germline CDR1 is LNHDA and CDR2 is SQIVND (reference sequence). The CDR3 contains 15 residues. CDR3 sequence: CASSGGGASTDTQYF. The CDR3 DNA reads as TGTGCCAGTAGCGGCGGGGGAGCAAGCACAGATACGCAGTATTTT.

The chain links TRBV27 to TRBJ1-5, with D maybe TRBD1 (6 bases). V lost 5 bases to trimming and J lost 0 bases, with 14 bases between them. Germline V gene sequence: CDR1 MNHEY, CDR2 SMNVEV (reference sequence). The CDR3 sequence is 16 residues long. CDR3 DNA sequence: TGTGCCAGCAGTCCAGACAGGCCCCTTAGCAATCAGCCCCAGCATTTT. It encodes CASSPDRPLSNQPQHF.

This chain links TRBV14 with TRBJ1-3; tentatively, D is TRBD1 (5 bases). Looked up from germline, CDR1 is SGHDN and CDR2 is FVKESK. This CDR3 spans 15 amino acids. Deletions cut 0 bases from V and 8 bases from J, with 14 bases between. The CDR3 is CASSQEGRGVDTIYF. For the CDR3, the DNA is TGTGCCAGCAGCCAAGAGGGGCGTGGGGTGGACACCATATATTTT.

V is TRBV7-2 and J is TRBJ1-2; the D gene is possibly TRBD1 (6 bases). Germline V CDR1 and CDR2: SGHTA, FQGNSA. This CDR3 has 14 residues. Trimming took 1 base from V and 2 from J, leaving 8 bases between them. CDR3 nucleotide sequence: TGTGCCAGCAGCTTAGGACAGGCGAACTATGGCTACACCTTC. Protein: CASSLGQANYGYTF.

The sample holds a few counts of this clone. CDR3 amino acids: CASSLLTGFGEQYF. CDR3 DNA: TGTGCCAGCAGTTTATTAACAGGGTTCGGCGAGCAGTACTTC. The chain joins TRBV28 to TRBJ2-7, with a tentative D call TRBD1 (6 bases). The germline gives CDR1 MDHEN, CDR2 SYDVKM. The length of the CDR3 is 14 residues. V was pared by 1 base and J by 6 bases, with 13 bases between.

This chain joins TRBV27 and TRBJ1-5; maybe TRBD1 (6 bases). The CDR3 has 13 residues. Trimming shortened V by 5 bases and J by 5 bases, and 10 bases separated the two germline ends. CDR1 and CDR2 from the germline V gene are MNHEY and SMNVEV (reference sequence). CDR3 nucleotides: TGTGCCAGCAGTCGGGACACTTATCAGCCCCAGCATTTT. It yields the protein CASSRDTYQPQHF.